Described below is a single T cell receptor beta chain sequence and its context. Relative to the germline gene, one junction end is altered; a read error may explain this. TCRdb re-called clones from the PCR reads using MiXCR. Here the sample spans approximately 15,000 clones, roughly a fifth being singletons. Per germline, CDR1 MRHNA and CDR2 SNTAGT. The CDR3 has 16 amino acids. Nobody among the patients had been given any treatment before thyroid surgery. This entry comes from a study of metastatic and nonmetastatic thyroid tumors. Study information: The authors compared repertoires across blood and tumor or nodule tissue from malignant and benign thyroid patients.

The sample comprised blood. The rearrangement joins TRBV6-4 to TRBJ2-1, with 9 bases that match TRBD1. The receptor was derived from a female donor with papillary thyroid cancer or a benign thyroid nodule (not recorded which). Some clones in this sample may be carry-over from other donors' samples. The CDR3: CASRTQGAYAHNEQFF. CDR3 coding DNA: TGTGCCAGCAGGACACAGGGGGCCTATGCACACAATGAGCAGTTTTTC.